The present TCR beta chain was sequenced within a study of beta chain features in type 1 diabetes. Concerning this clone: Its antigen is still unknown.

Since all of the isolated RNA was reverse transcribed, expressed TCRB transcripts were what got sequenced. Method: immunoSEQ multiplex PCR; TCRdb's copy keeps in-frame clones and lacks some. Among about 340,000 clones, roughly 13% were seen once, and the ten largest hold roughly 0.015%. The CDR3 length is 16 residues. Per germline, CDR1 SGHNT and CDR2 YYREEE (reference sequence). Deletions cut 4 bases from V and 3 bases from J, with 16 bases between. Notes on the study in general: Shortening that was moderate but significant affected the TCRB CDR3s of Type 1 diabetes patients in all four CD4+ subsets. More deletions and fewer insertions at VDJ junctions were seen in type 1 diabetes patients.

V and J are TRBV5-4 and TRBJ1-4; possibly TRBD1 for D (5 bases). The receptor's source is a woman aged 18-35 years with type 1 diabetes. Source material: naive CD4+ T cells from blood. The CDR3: CASSLARGNANEKLFF. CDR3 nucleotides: TGTGCCAGCAGCCTGGCCCGGGGGAACGCTAATGAAAAACTGTTTTTT.